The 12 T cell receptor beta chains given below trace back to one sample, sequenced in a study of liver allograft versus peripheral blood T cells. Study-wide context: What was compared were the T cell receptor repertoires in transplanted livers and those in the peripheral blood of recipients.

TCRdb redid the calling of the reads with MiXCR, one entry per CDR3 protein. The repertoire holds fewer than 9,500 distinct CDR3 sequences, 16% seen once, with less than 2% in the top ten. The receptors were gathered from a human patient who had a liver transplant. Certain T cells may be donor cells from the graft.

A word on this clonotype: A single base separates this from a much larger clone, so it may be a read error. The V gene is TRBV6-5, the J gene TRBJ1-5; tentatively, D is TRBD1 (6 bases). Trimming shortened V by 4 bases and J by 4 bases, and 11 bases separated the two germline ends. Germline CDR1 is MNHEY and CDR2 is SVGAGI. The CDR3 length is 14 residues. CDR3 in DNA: TGTGCCAGCAGTTTCGGGACACCAAATCAGCCCCAGCATTTT. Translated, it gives CASSFGTPNQPQHF.

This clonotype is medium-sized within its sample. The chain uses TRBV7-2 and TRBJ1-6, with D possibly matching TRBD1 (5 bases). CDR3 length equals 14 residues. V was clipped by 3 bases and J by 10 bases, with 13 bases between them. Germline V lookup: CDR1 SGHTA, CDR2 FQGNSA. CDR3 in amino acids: CASSFGGKMSPLHF. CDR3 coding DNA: TGTGCCAGCAGCTTCGGGGGAAAGATGTCACCCCTCCACTTT. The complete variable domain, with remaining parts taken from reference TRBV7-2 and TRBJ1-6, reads GAGVSQSPSNKVTEKGKDVELRCDPISGHTALYWYRQSLGQGLEFLIYFQGNSAPDKSGLPSDRFSAERTGGSVSTLTIQRTQQEDSAVYLCASSFGGKMSPLHFGNGTRLTVT.

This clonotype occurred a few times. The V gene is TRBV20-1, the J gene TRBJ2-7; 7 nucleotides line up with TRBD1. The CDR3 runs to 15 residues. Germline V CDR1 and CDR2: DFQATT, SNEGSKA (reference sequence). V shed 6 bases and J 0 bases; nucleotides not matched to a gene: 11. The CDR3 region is CSAPNRGSSSYEQYF. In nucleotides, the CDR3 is TGCAGTGCGCCTAACAGGGGTTCCAGCTCCTACGAGCAGTACTTC.

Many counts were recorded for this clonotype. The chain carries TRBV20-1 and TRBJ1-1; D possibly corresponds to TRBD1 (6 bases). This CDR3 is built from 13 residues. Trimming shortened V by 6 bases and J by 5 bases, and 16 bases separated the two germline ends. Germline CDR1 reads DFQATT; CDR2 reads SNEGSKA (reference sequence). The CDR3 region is CSATTTGRTEAFF. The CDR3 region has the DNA TGCAGTGCCACTACAACAGGGCGGACTGAAGCTTTCTTT.

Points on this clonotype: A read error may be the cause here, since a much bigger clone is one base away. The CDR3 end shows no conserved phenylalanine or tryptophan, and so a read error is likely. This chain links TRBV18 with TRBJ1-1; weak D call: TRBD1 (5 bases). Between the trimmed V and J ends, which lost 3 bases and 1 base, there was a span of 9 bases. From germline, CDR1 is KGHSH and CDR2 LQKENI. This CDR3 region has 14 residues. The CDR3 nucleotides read TGTGCCAGCTCACCGGACATCTCGAACACTGAAGCTTTCCTT. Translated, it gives CASSPDISNTEAFL.

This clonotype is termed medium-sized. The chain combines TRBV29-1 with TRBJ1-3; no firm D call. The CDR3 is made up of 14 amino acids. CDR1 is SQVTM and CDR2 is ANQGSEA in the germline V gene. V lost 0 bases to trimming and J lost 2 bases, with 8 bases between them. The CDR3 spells CSVEDPPAGNTIYF. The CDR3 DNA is TGCAGCGTTGAAGATCCCCCAGCTGGAAACACCATATATTTT. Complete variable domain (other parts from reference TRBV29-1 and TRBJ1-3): SAVISQKPSRDICQRGTSLTIQCQVDSQVTMMFWYRQQPGQSLTLIATANQGSEATYESGFVIDKFPISRPNLTFSTLTVSNMSPEDSSIYLCSVEDPPAGNTIYFGEGSWLTVV.

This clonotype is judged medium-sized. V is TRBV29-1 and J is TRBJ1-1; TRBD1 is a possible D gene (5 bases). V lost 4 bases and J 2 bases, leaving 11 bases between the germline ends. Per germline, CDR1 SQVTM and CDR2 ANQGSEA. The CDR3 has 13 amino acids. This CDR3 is CSVGVTVNTEAFF. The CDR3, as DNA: TGCAGCGTTGGGGTGACAGTTAACACTGAAGCTTTCTTT.

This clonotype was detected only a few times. The CDR3 is CSARDRRAGSGNTIYF. DNA for the CDR3: TGCAGTGCTAGAGATCGAAGGGCAGGGTCTGGAAACACCATATATTTT. The chain carries TRBV20-1 and TRBJ1-3; maybe TRBD1 (5 bases). The CDR3 is 16 amino acids. V shed 0 bases and J shed 1 base, with 13 bases lying between them. Germline loops: CDR1 DFQATT, CDR2 SNEGSKA (reference sequence).

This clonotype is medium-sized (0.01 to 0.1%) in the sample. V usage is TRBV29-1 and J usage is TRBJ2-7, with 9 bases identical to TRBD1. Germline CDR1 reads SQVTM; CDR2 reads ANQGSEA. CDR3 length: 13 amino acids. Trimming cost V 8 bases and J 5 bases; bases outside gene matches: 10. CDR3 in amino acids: CSFAGTGFNEQYF. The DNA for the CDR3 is TGCAGCTTCGCCGGGACAGGGTTCAACGAGCAGTACTTC.

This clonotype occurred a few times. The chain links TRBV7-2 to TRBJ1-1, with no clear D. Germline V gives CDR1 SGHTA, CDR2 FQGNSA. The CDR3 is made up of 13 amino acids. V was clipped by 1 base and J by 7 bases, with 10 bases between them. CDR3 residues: CASSLVAGSEAFF. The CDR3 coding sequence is TGTGCCAGCAGCTTAGTGGCTGGGAGTGAAGCTTTCTTT.

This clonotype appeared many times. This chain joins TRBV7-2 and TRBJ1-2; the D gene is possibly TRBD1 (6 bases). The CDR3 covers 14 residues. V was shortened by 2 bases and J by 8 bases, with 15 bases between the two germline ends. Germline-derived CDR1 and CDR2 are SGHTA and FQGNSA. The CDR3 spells CASSLTARQDGYTF. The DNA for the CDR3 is TGTGCCAGCAGCTTAACCGCTCGACAGGACGGCTACACCTTC.

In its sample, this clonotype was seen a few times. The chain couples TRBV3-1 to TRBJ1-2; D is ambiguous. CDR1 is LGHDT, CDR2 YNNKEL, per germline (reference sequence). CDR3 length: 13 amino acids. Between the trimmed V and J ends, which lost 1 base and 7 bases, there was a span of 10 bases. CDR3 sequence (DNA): TGTGCCAGCAGCCAAGCGGCGGGTACTGGCTACACCTTC. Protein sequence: CASSQAAGTGYTF.